This T cell receptor (beta chain) was documented in a study of blood T cell repertoires in COVID-19. Study-level background: Donors in the United States, Italy and Spain gave samples during acute or convalescent COVID-19. In each case, the material was cDNA or gDNA derived from T cells, B-cell-depleted T cells, or PBMCs.

Trimming took 0 bases from V and 4 from J; bases not matched to a gene: 10. Germline V gene lookup returns CDR1 MGHRA and CDR2 YSYEKL. The CDR3 covers 20 residues. Authors' data handling: How many nucleated cells were present was estimated from reference gene primer amplification. Data came from immunoSEQ multiplex PCR; TCRdb stores just in-frame clones and leaves some out. V, J and clone size were drawn from that table, and D and trimming were deduced from the DNA. The profile shows roughly 70,000 clones, around 93% of them singletons. The sequenced sample was peripheral blood. The V and J genes are TRBV4-1 and TRBJ2-2; TRBD2 matches 14 bases. This TCR came from a woman aged 60-75 years with active COVID-19. The CDR3 loop is CASSQDHRQGLAGVTGELFF. The CDR3 coding sequence is TGCGCCAGCAGCCAAGATCACCGACAGGGACTAGCGGGGGTCACCGGGGAGCTGTTTTTT.